What follows describes a single TCR beta chain. Looked up from germline, CDR1 is SQVTM and CDR2 is ANQGSEA. CDR3 size: 11 residues. V lost 3 bases and J lost 5, with 7 bases in between. The data originate from a study of T cells in Graves' hyperthyroidism and ophthalmopathy. Study summary: Peripheral blood was taken when the disease was first diagnosed, before any treatment began.

The patients, who ranged from 18 to 65 in age, presented with newly diagnosed hyperthyroidism lasting under 2 months. Patients showing uncontrolled infection, other autoimmune disease, pregnancy or lactation were ineligible. TCR beta CDR3 region amplification was performed from RNA transcripts. TCR CDR3 regions were first amplified by RT-PCR with HTBI primers. One entry per CDR3 protein results from TCRdb running MiXCR on the multiplex PCR reads. This table holds under 550,000 distinct CDR3 sequences, roughly 13% found once. V is TRBV29-1 and J is TRBJ1-1; D gene ambiguous. Source material: blood. The clonotype originates from a woman aged 18 to 35 with Graves' hyperthyroidism. The CDR3 nucleotides are TGCAGCGTTGACACGGGAACTGAAGCTTTCTTT. Translation: CSVDTGTEAFF.